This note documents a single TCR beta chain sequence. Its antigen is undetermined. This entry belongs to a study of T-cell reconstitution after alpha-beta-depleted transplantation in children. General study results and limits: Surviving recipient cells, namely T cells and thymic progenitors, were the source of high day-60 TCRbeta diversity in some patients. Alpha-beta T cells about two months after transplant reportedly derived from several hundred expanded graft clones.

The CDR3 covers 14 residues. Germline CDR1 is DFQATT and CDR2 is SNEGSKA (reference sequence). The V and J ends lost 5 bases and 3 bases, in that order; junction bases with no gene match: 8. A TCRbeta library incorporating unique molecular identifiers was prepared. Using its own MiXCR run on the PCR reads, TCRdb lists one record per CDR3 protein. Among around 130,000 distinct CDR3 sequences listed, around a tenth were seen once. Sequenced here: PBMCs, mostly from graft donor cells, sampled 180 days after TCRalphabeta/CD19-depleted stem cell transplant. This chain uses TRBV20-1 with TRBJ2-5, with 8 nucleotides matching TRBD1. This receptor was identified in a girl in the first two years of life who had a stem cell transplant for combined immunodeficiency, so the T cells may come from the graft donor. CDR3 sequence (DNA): TGCAGTGCTGGCCAACAGGGGGGAGAAGAGACCCAGTACTTC. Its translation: CSAGQQGGEETQYF.